This entry concerns a single T cell receptor beta chain. The antigen this receptor binds is unknown. Within one base of it there is no much larger clone, and no base qualities were kept. The sample originates from a study of blood T cell repertoires in COVID-19 (dated by TCRdb to 2020 to 2021). Notes on the research overall: Collaborator samples came from the United States, Italy and Spain and covered acute and convalescent phases of COVID-19. The material from the prospective study consisted of cDNA or gDNA derived from T cells, B-cell-depleted T cells, or PBMCs. Deeply sampled blood TCRbeta repertoires from subjects exposed to, actively infected with, or recovered from COVID-19 were included in the dataset. The repertoires were released in a freely available public database meant as a resource for research on the immune response to SARS-CoV-2. The samples were drawn from two sources: the first 160 participants of the ongoing ImmuneRACE study, and over 950 subjects contributed by 6 global collaborators. A de-identified subject ID, COVID-19 status, age in years and sex were almost always included in the sample metadata. Where available, HLA class I and class II types were obtained from metadata supplied by the sample provider rather than from assay-based typing. The research as a whole found: How much clinical and demographic metadata was included differed by source and by participant, and the metadata was provided uncurated.

At one collaborating source in Seattle, patients were enrolled during active infection and were followed longitudinally through the course of disease. Each collaborating institution followed its own protocols to collect whole blood in K2EDTA tubes. Collaborator samples were shipped for TCRbeta analysis as frozen whole blood, isolated PBMCs, or DNA extracted from either sample type. TCRbeta CDR3 regions were amplified from genomic DNA using the immunoSEQ Assay, a bias-controlled multiplex PCR. The paper's processing steps were these. The number of nucleated cells in each sample was estimated by amplification of reference gene primers within the assay. To quantify the absolute abundance of each unique TCRbeta CDR3 rearrangement, sequence reads were collapsed and filtered. For each sample, productive Simpson clonality was calculated by taking the square root of Simpson's diversity index across productive rearrangements. The source is immuneACCESS, and TCRdb retained only in-frame sequences with V and J called. Part of the clones is not carried over; for the studies checked, unresolved V genes explain less than half of this, and the remainder is unexplained. V, J and clone size were drawn from that table, and D and trimming were deduced from the DNA. The sample profile shows about 200,000 clones; 82% of them were found once. The ten largest make up approximately 8.1% of the sample.

This receptor was taken from a woman between 55 and 75 years old with COVID-19, enrolled during active disease. The sample consisted of peripheral blood.

The nucleotides are TGTGCCAGCAGTGAAGTTTCGGAGTACTACAATGAGCAGTTCTTC. Its product reads: CASSEVSEYYNEQFF. The chain joins TRBV6-1 to TRBJ2-1; no D gene call is confident. The CDR3 numbers 15 residues from cysteine through phenylalanine. Only CDR3 DNA is held: 45 bases, read in frame from base 1. From a lookup of the germline V gene, CDR1 and CDR2 are MNHNS and SASEGT. V is reduced by 1 base and J by 3 bases, leaving a spacing of 10 bases between them.